The 21 T cell receptor beta chains in this list originate from one sample, sequenced in a study of blood T cells in healthy people across ages. Sample-barcoded 5' priming and a J-beta primer mix drove a second PCR of roughly 6 to 12 cycles. Each CDR3 protein is one row after TCRdb ran MiXCR on the 5' RACE reads. Seen here are roughly 730,000 distinct CDR3 sequences, approximately 60% observed once, and the top ten hold about 26%. Source material: blood. These receptors were obtained from a man aged 35-49 years in good health.

V is TRBV6-5 and J is TRBJ2-7; 8 nucleotides line up with TRBD1. The CDR3 sequence is 14 residues long. V trimming: 5 bases; J trimming: 6 bases; junction bases outside the gene matches: 9. Germline V lookup: CDR1 MNHEY, CDR2 SVGAGI. The CDR3 protein is CASSIQGAVSEQYF. The CDR3 nucleotides are TGTGCCAGCAGTATTCAGGGGGCAGTGTCCGAGCAGTACTTC.

The chain employs TRBV7-8 and TRBJ2-5, with D hard to call. CDR3 length equals 19 residues. Trimming stripped 2 bases from V and 4 bases from J, with 26 bases between. Germline CDR1 SGHVS, CDR2 FQNEAQ. In DNA, the CDR3 is TGTGCCAGCAGCTTAAATAGGGTCAGGTACGGCCAGAGAGGAGAGACCCAGTACTTC. Encoded protein: CASSLNRVRYGQRGETQYF.

This rearrangement joins TRBV5-1 to TRBJ2-1; TRBD1 matches 9 bases. The germline V gene has CDR1 SGHRS and CDR2 YFSETQ. The CDR3 has 15 residues. V lost 5 bases to trimming and J lost 6 bases; unmatched junction nucleotides: 9. CDR3 bases: TGCGCCAGCAGTTTCGGACAGGGGAACACCAATGAGCAGTTCTTC. The encoded protein is CASSFGQGNTNEQFF.

This chain connects TRBV20-1 to TRBJ2-1; D is unresolved. Trimming stripped 7 bases from V and 5 bases from J, with 9 bases between. The CDR3 consists of 11 residues. From germline, CDR1 is DFQATT and CDR2 SNEGSKA (reference sequence). The CDR3: CSVPTNNEQFF. As DNA, the CDR3 is TGCAGTGTTCCTACGAACAATGAGCAGTTCTTC.

This clonotype was counted only a few times. The chain carries TRBV27 and TRBJ2-1; TRBD2 agrees at 14 bases. Germline V lookup: CDR1 MNHEY, CDR2 SMNVEV (reference sequence). This CDR3 has 15 amino acids. Losses at the gene ends were 6 bases for V and 7 bases for J; bases not matched to a gene: 5. CDR3 DNA sequence: TGTGCCAGCAGCCCCGGGACTAGCGGGAGAAATGAGCAGTTCTTC. The encoded protein is CASSPGTSGRNEQFF.

This chain links TRBV7-7 with TRBJ2-5; D perhaps matches TRBD2 (6 bases). Germline lookup yields CDR1 SSHAT and CDR2 FNYEAQ (reference sequence). Trimming pared 5 bases from V and 1 base from J, leaving 11 bases between. The CDR3 runs 14 residues. The DNA for the CDR3 is TGTGCCAGCAGCGATCGGGAGAGCCAAGAGACCCAGTACTTC. Translation: CASSDRESQETQYF.

V is TRBV7-2 and J is TRBJ1-5; a possible D gene is TRBD1 (5 bases). Trimming pared 2 bases from V and 9 bases from J, leaving 11 bases between. CDR1 and CDR2 (germline): SGHTA, FQGNSA. This CDR3 is 13 amino acids long. The DNA for the CDR3 is TGTGCCAGCAGCTTATTCGGTGGGGCGCCCCAGCATTTT. This encodes CASSLFGGAPQHF.

The chain combines TRBV4-2 with TRBJ1-1; D remains unclear. Germline V lookup: CDR1 LGHNA, CDR2 YNFKEQ. This CDR3 has 16 amino acids. The V end lost 1 base, the J end lost 1 base, and 13 bases lay between the germline ends. The CDR3 protein is CASSQGEGMENTEAFF. CDR3 nucleotides: TGTGCCAGCAGCCAAGGCGAGGGCATGGAGAACACTGAAGCTTTCTTT.

This clonotype has just a few counts. V gene TRBV5-5 combines with J gene TRBJ2-1; 8 nucleotides agree with TRBD1. There are 15 residues in the CDR3. From germline, CDR1 is SGHKS and CDR2 YYEKEE (reference sequence). V lost 0 bases to trimming and J lost 7 bases; unmatched junction nucleotides: 6. This chain's CDR3 is CASSLERTGTNEQFF. The CDR3, as DNA: TGTGCCAGCAGCTTGGAGAGGACAGGGACAAATGAGCAGTTCTTC.

This sequence joins TRBV5-1 and TRBJ1-2, with D possibly matching TRBD1 (5 bases). The CDR3 sequence is 17 residues long. Trimming took 0 bases from V and 4 from J, leaving 19 bases between them. The germline gives CDR1 SGHRS, CDR2 YFSETQ. The CDR3 loop reads CASSLDGRGRGFYGYTF. DNA of the CDR3: TGCGCCAGCAGCTTGGACGGCCGGGGGAGAGGATTCTATGGCTACACCTTC.

This clonotype was observed at least ten times. This sequence joins TRBV7-2 and TRBJ2-4; the D is unclear. This CDR3 region has 14 residues. The V gene's germline CDR1 is SGHTA and CDR2 FQGNSA. Trimming took 2 bases from V and 5 from J, leaving 10 bases between them. The CDR3 nucleotides are TGTGCCAGCAGCTTAAGGGTTAATGAAAACATTCAGTACTTC. Translation gives CASSLRVNENIQYF. Together with reference TRBV7-2 and TRBJ2-4, the CDR3 gives the full variable domain: GAGVSQSPSNKVTEKGKDVELRCDPISGHTALYWYRQSLGQGLEFLIYFQGNSAPDKSGLPSDRFSAERTGGSVSTLTIQRTQQEDSAVYLCASSLRVNENIQYFGAGTRLSVL.

V usage is TRBV2 and J usage is TRBJ1-6; 9 bases fit TRBD1. The V gene's germline CDR1 is SNHLY and CDR2 FYNNEI. The V segment lost 8 bases and the J segment 7 bases; nucleotides outside the gene matches: 9. The CDR3 totals 15 residues. The CDR3 DNA reads as TGTGCCAGCGAGGGACAGGGAGGCCGGAATTCACCCCTCCACTTT. Encoded protein: CASEGQGGRNSPLHF.

This clonotype has a handful of counts. V and J are TRBV7-6 and TRBJ1-2; tentatively, D is TRBD1 (5 bases). The CDR3 spans 12 residues. Between the trimmed V and J ends, which lost 5 bases and 8 bases, there was a span of 12 bases. Germline-derived CDR1 and CDR2 are SGHVS and FNYEAQ. The CDR3 bases are TGTGCCAGCAGCGGAGGGGTGCAGGGCTACACCTTC. Translated: CASSGGVQGYTF.

The chain is built from TRBV4-2 and TRBJ1-6; D remains unclear. The CDR3 is 14 amino acids. Germline V lookup: CDR1 LGHNA, CDR2 YNFKEQ. Trimming took off 0 bases at V and 3 bases at J, with 3 bases between the two ends. This CDR3 is CASSQENYNSPLHF. The CDR3 DNA sequence: TGTGCCAGCAGCCAAGAGAACTATAATTCACCCCTCCACTTT.

The chain joins TRBV21-1 to TRBJ2-7. TRBV21-1 represents a pseudogene. This CDR3 has 16 amino acids. This CDR3 reads CASSGAWTAGNHEQYF. In DNA form, the CDR3 reads TGTGCCAGCAGCGGAGCATGGACCGCAGGAAACCACGAGCAGTACTTC.

CDR3 sequence (DNA): TGTGCCAGCAGCCAAGATGGGGCTAGCGGGGGGGGCCGGACCCAGTACTTC. Translated: CASSQDGASGGGRTQYF. The chain couples TRBV4-2 to TRBJ2-5; TRBD2 agrees at 12 bases. J was trimmed by 7 bases and V by 0 bases; bases with no gene match: 9. CDR3 length: 17 amino acids. CDR1 and CDR2 from the germline V gene are LGHNA and YNFKEQ.

The chain uses TRBV6-2 or TRBV6-3 and TRBJ2-7; tentatively, D is TRBD1 (5 bases). Trimming removed 2 bases from V and 4 bases from J, with 12 bases in between. The CDR3 sequence is 14 residues long. Germline CDR1 reads MNHEY; CDR2 reads SVGEGT. The CDR3 reads CASSYATAPYEQYF. CDR3 sequence (DNA): TGTGCCAGCAGTTACGCGACAGCACCTTACGAGCAGTACTTC.

The chain carries TRBV29-1 and TRBJ1-2; 9 positions agree with TRBD1. The CDR3 loop spans 15 amino acids. With 3 bases clipped from V and 8 bases from J, the junction kept 13 bases outside the gene matches. Germline assignment: CDR1 SQVTM and CDR2 ANQGSEA. The CDR3 loop reads CSVDPSAGQGNGYTF. CDR3 nucleotides: TGCAGCGTTGACCCATCCGCCGGACAGGGGAACGGCTACACCTTC.

The chain is built from TRBV6-2 or TRBV6-3 and TRBJ2-1; the D gene is possibly TRBD2 (6 bases). The V gene's germline CDR1 is MNHEY and CDR2 SVGEGT. Trimming took off 6 bases at V and 6 bases at J, with 18 bases between the two ends. The CDR3 length is 15 residues. CDR3 amino acids: CASSRGTPLFNEQFF. The CDR3 nucleotides read TGTGCCAGCAGCCGCGGGACGCCCTTATTCAATGAGCAGTTCTTC.

The chain recombines TRBV7-2 with TRBJ1-2; 7 nucleotides match TRBD1. The V gene's germline CDR1 is SGHTA and CDR2 FQGNSA. The V and J ends lost 1 base and 3 bases, in that order; junction bases with no gene match: 5. This CDR3 comprises 15 residues. CDR3: CASSLVSQGDYGYTF. CDR3 bases: TGTGCCAGCAGCTTAGTGTCCCAGGGGGACTATGGCTACACCTTC. The whole variable domain, filled in from reference TRBV7-2 and TRBJ1-2, reads GAGVSQSPSNKVTEKGKDVELRCDPISGHTALYWYRQSLGQGLEFLIYFQGNSAPDKSGLPSDRFSAERTGGSVSTLTIQRTQQEDSAVYLCASSLVSQGDYGYTFGSGTRLTVV.

The table lists this clonotype with a few counts. This chain uses TRBV7-9 with TRBJ2-5, with a tentative D call TRBD2 (5 bases). The CDR3 sequence is 13 residues long. Germline assignment: CDR1 SEHNR and CDR2 FQNEAQ (reference sequence). Trimming took 4 bases from V and 5 from J, leaving 11 bases between them. CDR3 nucleotides: TGTGCCAGCAGCTGGGCCGCGGGTGAGACCCAGTACTTC. This translates into CASSWAAGETQYF.